This is a list of T cell receptor beta chains from one sample in a study of T cells in narcolepsy. Libraries were prepared by immunoSEQ multiplex PCR; TCRdb keeps only in-frame clonotypes and omits some of them. The sample lists over 10,000 clones, 85% to 90% seen once, with roughly 1.7% in the top ten. The sample was CD45RA- memory CD4+ T cells from PBMCs. The receptors derive from a human donor with narcolepsy. Each CDR3 is given with its conserved first and last residue. Each record gives: V gene, D gene, J gene, clone size, CDR3 protein, CDR3 DNA. D genes are given only for firm matches. For some rows the clone size is stated as once, few or many, or as a class when expanded; others skip it.

>TRBV19|-|TRBJ1-2|large
CASTAGVLYGYTF
TGTGCCAGTACCGCAGGGGTGTTATATGGCTACACCTTC
>TRBV1|-|TRBJ1-2|-
CTSSRNRGNYGYTF
TGCACCAGCAGCCGCAACAGGGGGAACTATGGCTACACCTTC
>TRBV27|TRBD2|TRBJ2-2|-
CASSPGLANTGELFF
TGTGCCAGCAGTCCGGGACTAGCGAACACCGGGGAGCTGTTTTTT
>TRBV5-1|TRBD1|TRBJ1-1|-
CASSLVGDREAEAFF
TGCGCCAGCAGCTTGGTTGGGGACAGGGAAGCTGAAGCTTTCTTT
>TRBV12-5|TRBD1|TRBJ1-1|-
CASGVTGGSEAFF
TGTGCTAGTGGCGTGACAGGGGGCTCTGAAGCTTTCTTT
>TRBV30|TRBD2|TRBJ2-3|-
CAWSVGPGTRSTYTQYF
TGTGCCTGGAGTGTAGGCCCCGGGACTAGAAGCACGTATACGCAGTATTTT
>TRBV19|-|TRBJ2-2|-
CASSRLAERELFF
TGTGCCAGTAGTAGGCTAGCAGAGAGGGAGCTGTTTTTT
>TRBV5-1|-|TRBJ2-4|-
CASSLFTGSKNIQYF
TGCGCCAGCAGCTTGTTTACAGGGTCGAAAAACATTCAGTACTTC
>TRBV19|-|TRBJ2-7|-
CASSTTWVLGEQYF
TGTGCCAGTAGTACTACCTGGGTGCTCGGGGAGCAGTACTTC
>TRBV6-1|-|TRBJ1-5|-
CASSAGGNQPQHF
TGTGCCAGCAGTGCAGGGGGCAATCAGCCCCAGCATTTT
>TRBV6-6|TRBD1|TRBJ2-3|-
CASDVGTAFDTQYF
TGTGCCAGCGACGTCGGGACAGCATTTGATACGCAGTATTTT
>TRBV4-1|-|TRBJ2-7|-
CASSQDRSAGDLEQYF
TGCGCCAGCAGCCAAGATAGGTCGGCAGGGGATCTGGAGCAGTACTTC
>TRBV27|-|TRBJ2-1|-
CASSFLRDSYNGQFF
TGTGCCAGCAGTTTCCTCCGGGACTCCTACAATGGGCAGTTCTTC
>TRBV28|-|TRBJ1-4|-
CASSFPGLGLGEKLFF
TGTGCCAGCAGTTTTCCCGGGCTGGGGCTTGGGGAAAAACTGTTTTTT
>TRBV5-1|-|TRBJ2-7|-
CASSLGSAPYEQYF
TGCGCCAGCAGCTTGGGGAGTGCCCCCTACGAGCAGTACTTC
>TRBV6-5|-|TRBJ2-1|-
CASTTRNNEQFF
TGTGCCAGCACAACTAGAAACAATGAGCAGTTCTTC
>TRBV11-1|-|TRBJ2-7|-
CASSQGLFSYEQYF
TGTGCCAGCAGCCAGGGTCTTTTCTCCTACGAGCAGTACTTC
>TRBV6-5|-|TRBJ2-1|once
CASSYRSGLYNEQFF
TGTGCCAGCAGTTACCGCAGCGGGCTCTACAATGAGCAGTTCTTC
>TRBV18|-|TRBJ2-3|-
CASSRTGREDTQYF
TGTGCCAGCTCACGGACAGGGAGGGAAGATACGCAGTATTTT
>TRBV30|-|TRBJ1-2|-
CAWRLGGASYGYTF
TGTGCCTGGAGACTTGGGGGGGCTTCCTATGGCTACACCTTC
>TRBV5-5|TRBD1|TRBJ1-2|-
CASSPRDRGKLDYGYTF
TGTGCCAGCAGCCCAAGGGACAGGGGCAAGCTGGACTATGGCTACACCTTC
>TRBV5-1|TRBD1|TRBJ1-1|-
CASSLQGTGRNTEAFF
TGCGCCAGCAGCTTACAGGGGACGGGGAGGAACACTGAAGCTTTCTTT
>TRBV5-6|TRBD2|TRBJ2-2|-
CASSLVTSGSIGGELFF
TGTGCCAGCAGCTTGGTAACTAGCGGGAGCATTGGCGGGGAGCTGTTTTTT
>TRBV11-2|TRBD1|TRBJ2-7|-
CASSQDRGVQYF
TGTGCCAGCTCCCAGGACAGGGGTGTGCAGTACTTC
>TRBV19|TRBD2|TRBJ2-1|-
CASSIFIGTSGKGEQFF
TGTGCCAGTAGTATATTCATTGGGACTAGCGGGAAGGGGGAGCAGTTCTTC
>TRBV7-7|-|TRBJ2-1|-
CASSSGQSSYNEQFF
TGTGCCAGCAGCTCTGGACAGAGCTCCTACAATGAGCAGTTCTTC
>TRBV4-2|TRBD2|TRBJ2-2|-
CASSQGTSGRNTGELFF
TGTGCCAGCAGCCAAGGGACTAGCGGGAGGAACACCGGGGAGCTGTTTTTT
>TRBV5-8|TRBD1|TRBJ2-2|-
CASSHGQGRTGELFF
TGTGCCAGCAGCCATGGACAGGGGAGAACCGGGGAGCTGTTTTTT
>TRBV5-1|TRBD2|TRBJ2-5|-
CASTALGGGYQETQYF
TGCGCCAGCACCGCCCTCGGGGGGGGGTACCAAGAGACCCAGTACTTC
>TRBV6-9|-|TRBJ1-3|-
CASYPITSGNTIYF
TGTGCCAGCTACCCGATTACTTCTGGAAACACCATATATTTT
>TRBV11-2|TRBD1|TRBJ1-5|-
CASSLGQGVQPQHF
TGTGCCAGCAGCTTAGGACAGGGGGTTCAGCCCCAGCATTTT
>TRBV5-6|TRBD2|TRBJ2-3|-
CASSRGGTPGADTQYF
TGTGCCAGCAGTCGGGGGGGGACCCCGGGCGCAGATACGCAGTATTTT
>TRBV30|-|TRBJ2-5|-
CAWSVRLSGETQYF
TGTGCCTGGAGTGTACGACTTTCTGGAGAGACCCAGTACTTC
>TRBV5-4|-|TRBJ1-6|-
CASSLGVQADSPLHF
TGTGCCAGCAGCTTGGGTGTACAGGCGGATTCACCCCTCCACTTT
>TRBV6-4|-|TRBJ2-7|-
CARALWRRQQYF
TGTGCCAGGGCCCTGTGGCGGCGTCAGCAGTACTTC
>TRBV4-2|TRBD2|TRBJ2-1|once
CASSRETSATYNEQFF
TGTGCCAGCAGCCGAGAGACTAGCGCCACCTACAATGAGCAGTTCTTC
>TRBV6-1|-|TRBJ1-5|-
CASTEVGQPQHF
TGTGCCAGCACCGAGGTCGGTCAGCCCCAGCATTTT
>TRBV30|-|TRBJ2-7|-
CAWSLTVSYEQYF
TGTGCCTGGAGCCTGACAGTCTCCTACGAGCAGTACTTC
>TRBV27|-|TRBJ2-7|-
CASSFRTLITYEQYF
TGTGCCAGCAGTTTCAGGACACTCATCACCTACGAGCAGTACTTC
>TRBV18|TRBD2|TRBJ2-5|-
CASSPPRGGETQYF
TGTGCCAGCTCACCACCACGGGGGGGAGAGACCCAGTACTTC
>TRBV6-5|TRBD1|TRBJ1-1|-
CASSLNRGHMNTEAFF
TGTGCCAGCAGTTTAAACAGGGGCCATATGAACACTGAAGCTTTCTTT
>TRBV9|TRBD2|TRBJ2-5|-
CASSVGVAGARETQYF
TGTGCCAGCAGCGTAGGAGTAGCGGGAGCCCGAGAGACCCAGTACTTC
>TRBV7-2|-|TRBJ2-1|-
CASSPSWRNEQFF
TGTGCCAGCAGCCCATCCTGGCGGAATGAGCAGTTCTTC
>TRBV28|-|TRBJ2-1|-
CASSFQGSSYNEQFF
TGTGCCAGCAGTTTTCAGGGGAGCTCCTACAATGAGCAGTTCTTC
>TRBV27|TRBD1|TRBJ1-4|-
CASSVWTGGRGEKLFF
TGTGCCAGCAGTGTCTGGACAGGGGGCCGTGGGGAAAAACTGTTTTTT
>TRBV7-9|-|TRBJ1-1|-
CASSLDRVTEAFF
TGTGCCAGCAGCTTAGATCGGGTCACTGAAGCTTTCTTT
>TRBV5-1|TRBD1|TRBJ1-1|-
CASSWGDREHTEAFF
TGCGCCAGCAGCTGGGGCGACAGGGAACACACTGAAGCTTTCTTT
>TRBV19|-|TRBJ1-4|-
CASSSGQTTNEKLFF
TGTGCCAGTAGTAGCGGACAGACAACTAATGAAAAACTGTTTTTT
>TRBV6-1|TRBD2|TRBJ2-3|-
CASRWTSGNTDTQYF
TGTGCCAGCAGATGGACTAGCGGAAACACAGATACGCAGTATTTT
>TRBV7-9|-|TRBJ2-1|-
CASSNLRNEQFF
TGTGCCAGCAGCAATTTGAGAAATGAGCAGTTCTTC
>TRBV27|TRBD1|TRBJ2-7|-
CASSHRGYEQYF
TGTGCCAGCAGTCACAGGGGCTACGAGCAGTACTTC
>TRBV7-2|TRBD2|TRBJ2-7|-
CASSRGTSGGSSYEQYF
TGTGCCAGCAGCCGGGGGACTAGCGGGGGTAGTTCCTACGAGCAGTACTTC
>TRBV18|-|TRBJ1-2|-
CASSPSAGNYGYTF
TGTGCCAGCTCACCTTCCGCAGGGAACTATGGCTACACCTTC
>TRBV28|TRBD2|TRBJ2-2|few
CASSNGGRMNTGELFF
TGTGCCAGCAGCAACGGCGGGAGGATGAACACCGGGGAGCTGTTTTTT
>TRBV2|TRBD2|TRBJ2-7|-
CASSTGLGDEQYF
TGTGCCAGCAGTACGGGACTAGGCGACGAGCAGTACTTC